The present TCR beta chain was sequenced within a study of T cell changes during pregnancy in multiple sclerosis. This clone was seen only once. Sequenced by immunoSEQ multiplex PCR; TCRdb stores in-frame clones only, minus some. In the table there are some 87,000 clones, about 96% of which are singletons. The sequenced sample was peripheral blood, obtained in the second trimester of pregnancy. This receptor was taken from a female donor with multiple sclerosis, enrolled in a pregnancy study.

The CDR3 DNA follows: TGTGTCAGAAGCCCAGACTATAGCAATCAGCCCCAGCATTTT. Translation gives CVRSPDYSNQPQHF. This sequence joins TRBV7-5 and TRBJ1-5. TRBV7-5 is an annotated pseudogene. This CDR3 is built from 14 residues.